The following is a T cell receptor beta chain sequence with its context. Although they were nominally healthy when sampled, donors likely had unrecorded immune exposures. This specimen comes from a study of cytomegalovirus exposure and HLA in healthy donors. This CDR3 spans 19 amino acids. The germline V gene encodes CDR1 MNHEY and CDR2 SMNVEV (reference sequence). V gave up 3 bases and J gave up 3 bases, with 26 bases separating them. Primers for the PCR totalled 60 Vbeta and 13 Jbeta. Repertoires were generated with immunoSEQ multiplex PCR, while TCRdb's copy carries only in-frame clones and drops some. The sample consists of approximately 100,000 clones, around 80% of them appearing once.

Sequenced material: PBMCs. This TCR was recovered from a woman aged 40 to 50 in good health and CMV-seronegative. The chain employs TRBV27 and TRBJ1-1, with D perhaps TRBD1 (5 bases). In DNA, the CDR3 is TGTGCCAGCAGTTTTTCGAGAAGGGGAGGGCGATGGTGGGACACTGAAGCTTTCTTT. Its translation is CASSFSRRGGRWWDTEAFF.